This entry features one T cell receptor (beta chain) sequence. Its specific antigen is unknown. No clone much larger than this one lies a single base away; base qualities are absent. This sample was taken from a study of blood T cell repertoires in COVID-19 (dated by TCRdb to about 2020). Some background on the complete study: Collaborator samples came from the United States, Italy and Spain and covered acute and convalescent phases of COVID-19. The prospective study material was composed of cDNA or gDNA derived from T cells, B-cell-depleted T cells, or PBMCs. The dataset comprised deeply sampled blood TCRbeta repertoires from subjects exposed to, actively infected with, or recovered from COVID-19. The repertoires were released in a freely available public database meant as a resource for research on the immune response to SARS-CoV-2. The samples were drawn from the first 160 participants of the ongoing ImmuneRACE study and from 1,200 or so subjects provided by 6 global collaborators. The sample metadata nearly always contained a de-identified subject ID, COVID-19 status, age in years and sex. Where HLA class I and class II types were available, the types were taken from metadata supplied by the sample provider, not from assay-based typing.

Summary of the overall study and its limitations: The amount of clinical and demographic metadata varied by source and participant and was provided uncurated.

The collaborating institutions used their own protocols to collect whole blood in K2EDTA tubes. For TCRbeta analysis, collaborators shipped samples in one of three forms: frozen whole blood, isolated PBMCs, or DNA extracted from either of those sample types. Taken from the germline V gene (reference sequence), the CDR1 and CDR2 loops are LNHDA and SQIVND. V sheds 8 bases and J sheds 2 bases, leaving 10 bases between their ends. The CDR3 has 13 amino acids, counting the end cysteine and phenylalanine. CDR3 DNA only is kept here, 39 bases in frame from base 1. TCRbeta CDR3 regions were amplified from genomic DNA by means of the immunoSEQ Assay, a bias-controlled multiplex PCR. Per the authors' processing: Within the assay, amplification of reference gene primers was used to estimate how many nucleated cells each sample contained. To quantify the absolute abundance of each unique TCRbeta CDR3 rearrangement, sequence reads were collapsed and filtered. For each sample, productive Simpson clonality was calculated as the square root of Simpson's diversity index over productive rearrangements. Here the immuneACCESS table is served through TCRdb, limited to in-frame sequences with V and J called. Missing clones are a known gap in these copies; in checked studies unresolved V genes cover under half, and the rest lacks a known reason. D and trimming come from the DNA, and the V and J calls and clone size come from that table. Within this sample are around 160,000 clones, with about 88% of them counted one time only. About 2% of the sample lies in the top ten.

The sequence was collected from a human donor in a cohort sampled during active COVID-19. The source material was peripheral blood. Rearrangement joined TRBV19 to TRBJ2-1; no D segment can be confidently identified. In nucleotides, the sequence is TGTGCCAGTGGTTTAGGGCCCTACAATGAGCAGTTCTTC. This yields the protein CASGLGPYNEQFF.